This T cell receptor (beta chain) is drawn from a study of blood T cell repertoires in COVID-19. In the study overall: Samples of COVID-19 (acute and convalescent) were obtained from the United States, Italy and Spain. The cDNA or gDNA used as material had been derived from T cells, B-cell-depleted T cells, or PBMCs.

This clone was found a few times. Germline V gene lookup returns CDR1 MGHDK and CDR2 SYGVNS. Trimming pared 0 bases from V and 5 bases from J, leaving 20 bases between. The CDR3 covers 17 residues. As processed by the authors: Cell counts per sample came from amplifying reference gene primers. This table comes from immunoSEQ multiplex PCR, and its TCRdb copy is limited to in-frame clones, with some not included. Clone size and the V and J calls come from that table; the DNA yielded D and trimming. In the table there are 190,000 or so clones, more than 75% of which are singletons. The specimen was peripheral blood. The sequence came from a woman aged 18-29 years who had recovered from COVID-19. This chain joins TRBV25-1 and TRBJ2-7, with no clear D. The CDR3 loop is CASSEYALRVDLDEQYV. The CDR3 DNA reads TGTGCCAGCAGTGAATATGCCCTCCGGGTAGATCTTGACGAGCAGTACGTC.